The clone carrying this T cell receptor beta chain was seen a few times. Its target is unknown. Primed by a sample-barcoded 5' primer and a J-beta primer mix, a second PCR proceeded for roughly 6 to 12 cycles. A template-switch adaptor that had 12 random nucleotides put a tag on each cDNA molecule. CDR3-containing paired-end reads numbered at least 2.5 million in each sample. TCRdb redid the calling of the 5' RACE reads with MiXCR, one entry per CDR3 protein. The sample has about 800,000 distinct CDR3 sequences, roughly 25% seen once. The sample belongs to a study of blood T cells in healthy people across ages. The overall study: Template switching retrieved approximately one barcoded beta molecule for each two T cells. Regarding the study as a whole: The long-lived group displayed more naive CD4+ cells, plus higher diversity, than the aged donors did.

The germline CDR1 and CDR2 sequences are SGHTA and FQGNSA. The CDR3 has 14 amino acids. Trimming shortened V by 1 base and J by 3 bases, and 6 bases separated the two germline ends. The same sample was also studied in work on T cells of mothers and their children.

Material for sequencing was blood. The receptor comes from a boy aged 10-17 years in good health. The chain is built from TRBV7-2 and TRBJ2-2, with D uncertain. This chain's CDR3 is CASSLGSYTGELFF. The CDR3 region has the DNA TGTGCCAGCAGCTTAGGCAGTTACACCGGGGAGCTGTTTTTT.